This T cell receptor (beta chain) was sequenced in a study of glioma-infiltrating T cells. Study results and caveats: CDR3 overlap between tissue and blood was very small.

Trimming cost V 8 bases and J 1 base, with 17 bases left between them. Germline loops: CDR1 MDHEN, CDR2 SYDVKM. The CDR3 has 15 amino acids. This clonotype was counted ten times or more. Its target is unknown. Amplification of TCR alpha and beta CDR3 regions from RNA used iRepertoire nested multiplex PCR. TCRdb re-analysed the multiplex PCR reads in MiXCR, keeping a single row per CDR3 protein. The sample contains around 190,000 distinct CDR3 sequences, around 40% of which appear only once. Sample: glioma tissue, nonneoplastic brain tissue, or PBMCs (not recorded which). The source of this sequence is a human donor with low-grade glioma or glioblastoma, undergoing nonglioma brain surgery, or in good health (not recorded which). The chain uses TRBV28 and TRBJ2-5, with D tentatively TRBD1 or TRBD2 (5 bases each). The CDR3: CASGHSAGTQETQYF. For the CDR3, the DNA is TGTGCCAGCGGCCACTCCGCCGGGACCCAAGAGACCCAGTACTTC.